This entry concerns a single T cell receptor beta chain. At one end the junction does not follow the germline gene, possibly because of a read error. These data belong to a study of control samples from healthy donors and cancer patients. Germline CDR1 MNHEY, CDR2 SVGEGT. This CDR3 contains 15 residues. Sequenced by immunoSEQ multiplex PCR; TCRdb stores in-frame clones only, minus some. The sample lists 100,000 to 150,000 clones; just under 90% were seen once. This TCR derives from a man in his fifties with head and neck cancer. The sample comprised PBMCs. The chain combines TRBV6-2 or TRBV6-3 with TRBJ2-7; tentatively, D is TRBD1 (6 bases). CDR3 loop: CASSHSGTQLYEQYF. CDR3 in DNA: TGTGCCAGCAGTCACTCCGGGACACAACTCTACGAGCAGTACTTC.